The 31 T cell receptor beta chains below all came from one sample that was sequenced in a study of blood T cell repertoires in COVID-19 (dated by TCRdb to between 2020 and 2021). The library was made by the immunoSEQ multiplex PCR assay. The table was pulled from immuneACCESS by TCRdb, which kept in-frame rearrangements only. Such tables lose some clones; where checked, under half of the loss comes from unresolved V genes, and the rest has no known cause. Recorded for this sample are fewer than 250,000 clones; approximately 80% of them occurred a single time. In total, the top ten clones hold around 11% of the sample. The material sequenced was peripheral blood. All receptors come from a woman between 45 and 65 years old with acute or convalescent COVID-19.

The CDR3 sequence: CSASLDRNTNSPLHF. In DNA, the CDR3 is TGCAGTGCTAGTTTGGACAGGAACACCAATTCACCCCTCCACTTT. The chain has TRBV20-1 and TRBJ1-6; 7 bases align to TRBD1. After removal of 3 bases from V and 7 bases from J, the junction contained 9 bases not matched to a gene. The germline V gene has CDR1 DFQATT and CDR2 SNEGSKA (reference sequence). There are 15 residues in the CDR3.

This chain uses TRBV5-1 with TRBJ2-6; D is undetermined. The CDR3 totals 14 residues. Trimming pared 5 bases from V and 1 base from J, leaving 7 bases between. CDR1 is SGHRS, CDR2 YFSETQ, per germline. The CDR3 loop is CASSRLSGANVLTF. The CDR3 bases are TGCGCCAGCAGTCGACTGTCTGGGGCCAACGTCCTGACTTTC.

The V and J genes are TRBV12-3 or TRBV12-4 and TRBJ1-3; D call uncertain. The CDR3 sequence is 12 residues long. V dropped 2 bases and J dropped 7 bases, with 6 bases sitting between them. The CDR3 region has the DNA TGTGCCAGCAGTTTATCCGGGAACACCATATATTTT. Protein: CASSLSGNTIYF.

The chain links TRBV6-5 to TRBJ1-2; D gene ambiguous. The V end was cut by 7 bases, the J end by 4 bases, with 16 bases between. This CDR3 is built from 14 residues. Looked up from germline, CDR1 is MNHEY and CDR2 is SVGAGI. CDR3 loop: CASTYQEGSYGYTF. The DNA for the CDR3 is TGTGCCAGCACCTACCAGGAGGGAAGCTATGGCTACACCTTC.

This sequence joins TRBV19 and TRBJ1-2; 8 nucleotides line up with TRBD1. With V trimmed by 3 bases and J by 6 bases, 12 bases remained unmatched. The length of the CDR3 is 16 residues. Germline assignment: CDR1 LNHDA and CDR2 SQIVND (reference sequence). CDR3 loop: CASSIPGTGFGNGYTF. In DNA form, the CDR3 reads TGTGCCAGTAGTATCCCCGGGACAGGCTTCGGTAATGGCTACACCTTC.

V is TRBV7-6 and J is TRBJ1-6; TRBD1 aligns across 7 bases. The J segment lost 9 bases and the V segment lost 2 bases, leaving 7 bases of the junction unmatched. CDR1 SGHVS and CDR2 FNYEAQ come from the germline V gene. The CDR3 contains 15 residues. The DNA of the CDR3 is TGTGCCAGCAGCTTACAGGGGGGCCCCGGTTCACCCCTCCACTTT. It codes for CASSLQGGPGSPLHF.

The chain carries TRBV27 and TRBJ2-2, with TRBD1 identical over 7 bases. From germline, CDR1 is MNHEY and CDR2 SMNVEV (reference sequence). V lost 4 bases, J lost 5 bases, and 10 bases stayed unmatched. This CDR3 is built from 16 residues. CDR3 sequence reads: CASSSTGTAGTGELFF. CDR3 sequence (DNA): TGTGCCAGCAGTTCTACCGGGACAGCCGGGACCGGGGAGCTGTTTTTT.

The V and J genes are TRBV28 and TRBJ2-1; TRBD2 matches at 11 bases. Germline trimming cut 7 bases from V and 10 bases from J; bases unmatched to any gene: 12. The V gene's germline CDR1 is MDHEN and CDR2 SYDVKM. The CDR3 extends over 15 amino acids. The CDR3 region is CASIHPTSGRLEQFF. The DNA of the CDR3 is TGTGCCAGCATACACCCCACTAGCGGGAGACTAGAGCAGTTCTTC.

The gene calls are TRBV5-1 and TRBJ2-2; no clear D. V lost 0 bases, J lost 1 base, and 4 bases lay in between. CDR1 and CDR2 from the germline V gene are SGHRS and YFSETQ. This CDR3 has 14 amino acids. The CDR3 protein is CASSLGQNTGELFF. The CDR3 DNA is TGCGCCAGCAGCTTGGGGCAGAACACCGGGGAGCTGTTTTTT.

The rearrangement uses TRBV19 and TRBJ1-5; 8 bases map to TRBD1. With V trimmed by 4 bases and J by 1 base, 3 bases remained unmatched. The V gene's germline CDR1 is LNHDA and CDR2 SQIVND (reference sequence). The CDR3 runs 15 residues. CDR3 coding DNA: TGTGCCAGTAGTACAGGGGGCAAAAGCAATCAGCCCCAGCATTTT. The encoded protein is CASSTGGKSNQPQHF. Full variable domain (rest looked up from reference TRBV19 and TRBJ1-5): DGGITQSPKYLFRKEGQNVTLSCEQNLNHDAMYWYRQDPGQGLRLIYYSQIVNDFQKGDIAEGYSVSREKKESFPLTVTSAQKNPTAFYLCASSTGGKSNQPQHFGDGTRLSIL.

This chain joins TRBV7-9 and TRBJ2-3; perhaps TRBD1 as D (6 bases). CDR1 and CDR2 (germline): SEHNR, FQNEAQ (reference sequence). V lost 5 bases, J lost 14 bases, and 17 bases lay in between. CDR3 length: 12 residues. CDR3 region: CASSIYTDRTYF. The CDR3 bases are TGTGCCAGCAGCATTTACACAGACAGGACGTATTTT.

The chain carries TRBV7-6 and TRBJ2-1; D is unclear. Germline V lookup: CDR1 SGHVS, CDR2 FNYEAQ. The V and J ends lost 0 bases and 1 base respectively, with 10 bases between them. CDR3 size: 16 residues. The DNA of the CDR3 is TGTGCCAGCAGCTTAGCTAACACACCTTCCTACAATGAGCAGTTCTTC. Amino acids: CASSLANTPSYNEQFF.

The chain couples TRBV5-1 to TRBJ2-3; TRBD2 is a possible D gene (5 bases). This CDR3 is built from 15 residues. The germline V and J ends were trimmed by 4 bases and 4 bases, with 16 bases remaining between them. Germline CDR1 SGHRS, CDR2 YFSETQ. In DNA form, the CDR3 reads TGCGCCAGCAGCCGGGCCAGAGAGGAGGCAGATACGCAGTATTTT. The encoded protein is CASSRAREEADTQYF.

The chain carries TRBV9 and TRBJ2-1; 16 bases match TRBD2. Germline V CDR1 and CDR2: SGDLS, YYNGEE. This CDR3 contains 16 residues. The trim removed 3 bases at V and 12 bases at J, leaving 9 bases unmatched. CDR3 in DNA: TGTGCCAGCAGCGCAGTCCCGGGACTAGCGGGAGGGCGGCAGTTCTTC. Its translation is CASSAVPGLAGGRQFF.

V gene TRBV18 combines with J gene TRBJ2-5; unclear D gene. CDR1 and CDR2 (germline): KGHSH, LQKENI. This CDR3 spans 13 amino acids. Trimming left V 4 bases short and J 3 bases short, with 9 bases between. The CDR3 nucleotides are TGTGCCAGCTCACGCTCCACGGAAGAGACCCAGTACTTC. The encoded protein is CASSRSTEETQYF.

The V and J genes are TRBV9 and TRBJ2-7; perhaps TRBD2 as D (5 bases). V was clipped by 3 bases and J by 4 bases, with 17 bases between them. CDR1 SGDLS and CDR2 YYNGEE come from the germline V gene. The length of the CDR3 is 15 residues. This CDR3 is CASSASTGLQYEQYF. CDR3 nucleotides: TGTGCCAGCAGCGCCTCCACCGGACTCCAATACGAGCAGTACTTC.

The CDR3 region is CASSLERGGGTTGGNTEAFF. The CDR3 region has the DNA TGTGCCAGCAGCTTAGAAAGGGGGGGTGGCACCACGGGAGGGAACACTGAAGCTTTCTTT. V and J are TRBV11-2 and TRBJ1-1, with D perhaps matching TRBD1 (6 bases). The CDR3 loop spans 20 amino acids. CDR1 and CDR2 from the germline V gene are SGHAT and FQNNGV. Trimming shortened V by 0 bases and J by 1 base, and 24 bases separated the two germline ends.

The rearrangement uses TRBV18 and TRBJ2-1, with TRBD1 as a possible D gene (6 bases). The ends were cut back, 3 bases at V and 8 bases at J, with 17 bases in the middle. Germline assignment: CDR1 KGHSH and CDR2 LQKENI. This CDR3 region has 15 residues. DNA of the CDR3: TGTGCCAGCTCACCTGGACAGATTTTGCGGGATGAGCAGTTCTTC. Translation gives CASSPGQILRDEQFF.

V gene TRBV9 combines with J gene TRBJ2-2; TRBD1 matches at 10 bases. Germline values: CDR1 SGDLS, CDR2 YYNGEE. This CDR3 is 15 amino acids long. J was trimmed by 4 bases and V by 4 bases; bases with no gene match: 4. In DNA, the CDR3 is TGTGCCAGCAGCCAGAGACAGGGGGCCACCGGGGAGCTGTTTTTT. It translates to CASSQRQGATGELFF.

V usage is TRBV18 and J usage is TRBJ2-7, with 8 nucleotides matching TRBD2. V trimming: 3 bases; J trimming: 4 bases; junction bases outside the gene matches: 14. CDR3 length: 17 residues. Germline CDR1 KGHSH, CDR2 LQKENI. The CDR3 nucleotides are TGTGCCAGCTCACCGACCGGGGGTAGCGGGACTTTTTACGAGCAGTACTTC. Protein product: CASSPTGGSGTFYEQYF.

The genes are TRBV2 and TRBJ2-7; 7 nucleotides align to TRBD2. The germline V gene encodes CDR1 SNHLY and CDR2 FYNNEI. J was trimmed by 3 bases and V by 6 bases; bases with no gene match: 11. There are 15 residues in the CDR3. CDR3 sequence: CASRRGISVIYEQYF. As DNA, the CDR3 is TGTGCCAGCAGGCGGGGGATCTCGGTCATCTACGAGCAGTACTTC. Based on the CDR3 plus reference TRBV2 and TRBJ2-7, the full variable domain is EPEVTQTPSHQVTQMGQEVILRCVPISNHLYFYWYRQILGQKVEFLVSFYNNEISEKSEIFDDQFSVERPDGSNFTLKIRSTKLEDSAMYFCASRRGISVIYEQYFGPGTRLTVT.

This clone was picked up one time. V usage is TRBV5-4 and J usage is TRBJ1-6; the D gene is possibly TRBD1 (5 bases). With 0 bases removed from V and 7 bases from J, the gap between germline ends came to 11 bases. The CDR3 is 15 amino acids. Germline CDR1 SGHNT, CDR2 YYREEE (reference sequence). The CDR3 nucleotides read TGTGCCAGCAGCTTGGGCAGGGCTCGGAATTCACCCCTCCACTTT. This sequence encodes CASSLGRARNSPLHF.

This clone showed up just a few times. The chain links TRBV29-1 to TRBJ2-3, with TRBD2 matching over 15 bases. CDR1 and CDR2 from the germline V gene are SQVTM and ANQGSEA. With V trimmed by 4 bases and J by 5 bases, 7 bases remained unmatched. The CDR3 is 16 residues long. DNA for the CDR3: TGCAGCGTTGCGGGACTAGCGGGAGGTCGTGGAGATACGCAGTATTTT. Translation gives CSVAGLAGGRGDTQYF.

The chain recombines TRBV7-2 with TRBJ1-1, with 8 bases identical to TRBD1. Germline V lookup: CDR1 SGHTA, CDR2 FQGNSA. Germline trimming cut 3 bases from V and 1 base from J; bases unmatched to any gene: 7. CDR3 length: 16 amino acids. The CDR3 nucleotides read TGTGCCAGCAGCTTTCAGGGGGCCCCCAGGAACACTGAAGCTTTCTTT. The encoded protein is CASSFQGAPRNTEAFF.

The chain has TRBV28 and TRBJ2-3; the match to TRBD2 covers 13 bases. The CDR3 length is 16 residues. V was pared by 5 bases and J by 4 bases, with 6 bases of the junction left unmatched. CDR1 is MDHEN, CDR2 SYDVKM, per germline. CDR3 in DNA: TGTGCCAGCAGTACCAGGACTAGCGGGAGTGCAGATACGCAGTATTTT. This translates into CASSTRTSGSADTQYF.

This clone was counted between two and nine times. The rearrangement uses TRBV19 and TRBJ2-1, with 10 nucleotides matching TRBD2. The junction had 5 bases not matched to a gene; V was cut back by 9 bases and J by 3 bases. Germline V gene data show CDR1 as LNHDA and CDR2 as SQIVND (reference sequence). The CDR3 extends over 14 amino acids. CDR3 coding DNA: TGTGCCAGCAAGATAGCGGGAGGCTACAATGAGCAGTTCTTC. This sequence encodes CASKIAGGYNEQFF.

The chain recombines TRBV12-3 or TRBV12-4 with TRBJ2-2; D is possibly TRBD2 (5 bases). There are 13 residues in the CDR3. Trimming left V 3 bases short and J 8 bases short, with 10 bases between. CDR3 residues: CASSFWTAGELFF. In DNA, the CDR3 is TGTGCCAGCAGTTTTTGGACTGCTGGGGAGCTGTTTTTT.

This chain links TRBV5-1 with TRBJ2-4, with 10 bases fitting TRBD1. V was clipped by 4 bases and J by 8 bases; unmatched bases: 6. The germline CDR1 and CDR2 sequences are SGHRS and YFSETQ. The CDR3 extends over 14 amino acids. The CDR3 nucleotides read TGCGCCAGCAGCCTTGGGGACAGGGGCTACATTCAGTACTTC. This gives the protein CASSLGDRGYIQYF.

The chain combines TRBV10-1 with TRBJ2-1; D not certain. The CDR3 covers 15 residues. V lost 1 base and J 4 bases, leaving 11 bases between the germline ends. Germline CDR1 WNHNN, CDR2 SYGVQD (reference sequence). Written as DNA, the CDR3 is TGCGCCAGCAGTGAGTTTGGCGGTGGTTACAATGAGCAGTTCTTC. Protein: CASSEFGGGYNEQFF.

The V call is TRBV28, the J call TRBJ1-5, with D possibly TRBD1 on 5 matching bases. V was trimmed by 2 bases and J by 0 bases, leaving 8 bases between them. In germline, CDR1 is MDHEN, CDR2 SYDVKM. The CDR3 loop spans 15 amino acids. CDR3 protein: CASSLPGDSNQPQHF. In DNA, the CDR3 is TGTGCCAGCAGTTTACCGGGGGATAGCAATCAGCCCCAGCATTTT.

Written as DNA, the CDR3 is TGCGCCAGCAGCGACCCCGCAGGGGGCCAAGAGACCCAGTACTTC. This gives the protein CASSDPAGGQETQYF. The chain carries TRBV5-1 and TRBJ2-5; 7 bases map to TRBD1. Germline V CDR1 and CDR2: SGHRS, YFSETQ. This CDR3 spans 15 amino acids. J lost 1 base, V lost 4 bases, and 7 bases had no gene match.